The rows below give T cell receptor beta chains drawn from one sample of a study of regulatory T cells in long-lasting Graves disease. From the multiplex PCR reads, TCRdb called clonotypes with MiXCR, one entry per CDR3 protein. The sample records 350,000 to 450,000 distinct CDR3 sequences, roughly 17% being singletons. This sample also appeared in a second study, on T cells in Graves' hyperthyroidism and ophthalmopathy.

Sequencing was performed on peripheral blood mononuclear cells (PBMCs), taken at new diagnosis, from a patient treated with antithyroid drugs. The receptors derive from a man aged 40-55 years with Graves disease. The CDR3 runs from the conserved cysteine through the conserved F or W. D genes are given only for firm matches. Size is omitted from some rows. Given values are once, few, many or a class for expanded clones.

d_call j_call clone_size v_call cdr3_aa cdr3_nt
- TRBJ2-7 many TRBV2 CASSEVVEGPYEQYF TGTGCCAGCAGTGAAGTCGTCGAAGGGCCCTACGAGCAGTACTTC
- TRBJ2-5 many TRBV2 CASTPHGTQYF TGTGCCAGCACCCCCCATGGGACCCAGTACTTC
- TRBJ2-1 - TRBV12-3/TRBV12-4 CASSIFNEQFF TGTGCCAGCAGCATCTTCAATGAGCAGTTCTTC
- TRBJ2-7 many TRBV5-1 CASSYDLQVYEQYF TGCGCCAGCAGCTACGACCTCCAAGTCTACGAGCAGTACTTC
- TRBJ1-1 - TRBV7-2 CASSHEDKNTEAFF TGTGCCAGCAGCCACGAGGACAAGAACACTGAAGCTTTCTTT
- TRBJ2-5 many TRBV3-1 CASSQWFSFRRQETQYF TGTGCCAGCAGCCAATGGTTCTCATTCCGACGGCAAGAGACCCAGTACTTC
- TRBJ1-6 many TRBV28 CASKLQFNNSPLHF TGTGCCAGCAAGCTCCAGTTTAATAATTCACCCCTCCACTTT
TRBD1 TRBJ2-7 many TRBV27 CASRRPGQLAYEQYF TGTGCCAGCAGGCGCCCGGGACAGCTCGCCTACGAGCAGTACTTC
TRBD2 TRBJ2-3 once TRBV28 CASSGLSGVRDTQYF TGTGCCAGCAGTGGACTTAGCGGGGTTAGAGATACGCAGTATTTT
- TRBJ2-5 - TRBV19 CASSIYQDSQETQYF TGTGCCAGTAGTATATATCAGGACAGCCAAGAGACCCAGTACTTC
- TRBJ2-5 many TRBV7-2 CASGPGFQETQYF TGTGCCAGCGGACCGGGCTTCCAAGAGACCCAGTACTTC
- TRBJ2-7 few TRBV4-1 CASNQEGRDEQYF TGCGCCAGCAACCAAGAAGGTCGTGACGAGCAGTACTTC
- TRBJ2-7 few TRBV7-6 CASSLEPLAYEQYF TGTGCCAGCAGCTTAGAACCGTTAGCCTACGAGCAGTACTTC
TRBD1 TRBJ2-3 many TRBV20-1 CSASSDRAPTQYF TGCAGTGCTAGTTCGGACAGGGCCCCTACGCAGTATTTT
TRBD1 TRBJ2-1 - TRBV27 CASSLLTGGYNEQFF TGTGCCAGCAGTTTATTGACAGGGGGCTACAATGAGCAGTTCTTC
TRBD1 TRBJ2-2 many TRBV2 CAVDRGYTGELFF TGTGCCGTCGACAGGGGTTACACCGGGGAGCTGTTTTTT
- TRBJ2-7 many TRBV11-3 CASSRWDGGEQYF TGTGCCAGCAGCCGGTGGGACGGGGGCGAGCAGTACTTC
TRBD2 TRBJ2-3 many TRBV28 CASSLLGSGGKSQYF TGTGCCAGCAGTCTACTAGGAAGCGGGGGGAAGTCGCAGTATTTT
- TRBJ2-7 many TRBV18 CASSQGTSYEQYF TGTGCCAGCTCACAGGGAACCTCCTACGAGCAGTACTTC
- TRBJ2-7 many TRBV2 CASSGRQGSYEQYF TGTGCCAGCTCCGGGCGGCAGGGCAGCTACGAGCAGTACTTC
- TRBJ1-5 - TRBV10-3 CAISESHKRGQPQHF TGTGCCATCAGTGAGTCCCATAAACGGGGCCAGCCCCAGCATTTT
- TRBJ2-3 - TRBV5-1 CASSLVTGGTDTQYF TGCGCCAGCAGCTTGGTGACGGGAGGCACAGATACGCAGTATTTT
- TRBJ1-5 many TRBV28 CASRRAPGNQPQHF TGTGCCAGCAGAAGGGCCCCAGGCAATCAGCCCCAGCATTTT
- TRBJ2-1 - TRBV24-1 CATSDLEGPSSYNEQFF TGTGCCACCAGTGATTTGGAAGGACCAAGCTCCTACAATGAGCAGTTCTTC
- TRBJ1-6 - TRBV19 CASSIADYDSPLHF TGTGCCAGTAGTATAGCCGATTATGATTCACCCCTCCACTTT
- TRBJ1-2 many TRBV11-2 CASSWTPNYGYTF TGTGCCAGCAGCTGGACACCTAACTATGGCTACACCTTC
- TRBJ1-4 many TRBV11-2 CASSLVQGHLEKLFF TGTGCCAGCAGCTTAGTTCAGGGGCATCTGGAAAAACTGTTTTTT
- TRBJ2-5 few TRBV20-1 CSARETARETQYF TGCAGTGCTAGAGAGACAGCACGGGAGACCCAGTACTTC
- TRBJ2-7 - TRBV9 CASSVGRRGGEQYF TGTGCCAGCAGCGTAGGCCGCCGAGGGGGTGAGCAGTACTTC
TRBD2 TRBJ2-5 many TRBV3-1 CASSQVAFGGAIQETQYF TGTGCCAGCAGCCAAGTGGCCTTCGGGGGGGCAATCCAAGAGACCCAGTACTTC
TRBD1 TRBJ2-7 - TRBV20-1 CSARSGTGLYEQYF TGCAGCGCTAGATCCGGGACAGGGCTCTACGAGCAGTACTTC
- TRBJ2-1 many TRBV2 CASSTDLGSYNEQFF TGTGCCAGCAGCACTGATCTCGGCTCCTACAATGAGCAGTTCTTC
- TRBJ2-7 many TRBV7-9 CASSSTNSYEQYF TGTGCCAGCAGCTCCACTAACTCCTACGAGCAGTACTTC
- TRBJ1-4 many TRBV18 CAGSPPNRANEKLFF TGTGCCGGCTCACCACCCAACAGGGCTAATGAAAAACTGTTTTTT
- TRBJ2-5 few TRBV20-1 CSARDWAIQETQYF TGCAGTGCTAGAGACTGGGCTATCCAAGAGACCCAGTACTTC
TRBD1 TRBJ1-5 many TRBV28 CASSRPGTGYGPQHF TGTGCCAGCAGTCGTCCCGGGACAGGGTATGGGCCCCAGCATTTT
- TRBJ1-1 few TRBV18 CASSPRREKNTEAFF TGTGCCAGCTCACCACGCAGGGAGAAGAACACTGAAGCTTTCTTT
- TRBJ2-7 many TRBV28 CASSPGLGGDYEQYF TGTGCCAGCAGTCCCGGCCTAGGGGGTGACTACGAGCAGTACTTC
TRBD1 TRBJ2-2 few TRBV6-1 CASSDTGGSGELFF TGTGCCAGCAGTGATACAGGGGGCTCCGGGGAGCTGTTTTTT
- TRBJ2-3 many TRBV27 CASSRTWDPDTQYF TGTGCCAGCAGCCGCACATGGGATCCAGATACGCAGTATTTT
TRBD1 TRBJ2-4 few TRBV7-2 CASSRRTGVIQYF TGTGCCAGCAGCAGGAGGACAGGAGTAATTCAGTACTTC
TRBD2 TRBJ2-5 - TRBV29-1 CSVVLRLAGSQETQYF TGCAGCGTTGTTCTCAGACTAGCGGGTTCGCAAGAGACCCAGTACTTC
- TRBJ2-1 many TRBV2 CACGQYNEQFF TGTGCCTGTGGACAGTACAATGAGCAGTTCTTC
TRBD2 TRBJ2-2 - TRBV3-1 CASSSREGSGELFF TGTGCCAGCAGTTCGAGGGAGGGGTCCGGGGAGCTGTTTTTT
- TRBJ1-5 - TRBV30 CAWGQWGGKGQPQHF TGTGCCTGGGGCCAATGGGGGGGGAAAGGTCAGCCCCAGCATTTT
- TRBJ2-7 many TRBV5-1 CASSTDRGTVPSF TGCGCCAGCAGCACGGACAGAGGGACCGTCCCCAGCTTC
- TRBJ2-3 many TRBV2 CASKLTDTQYF TGTGCCAGCAAGCTCACAGATACGCAGTATTTT
- TRBJ2-5 many TRBV7-2 CASSLEMAGETQYF TGTGCCAGCAGCTTAGAGATGGCGGGGGAGACCCAGTACTTC
- TRBJ2-1 few TRBV5-1 CASSLRGGFYYNEQFF TGCGCCAGCAGCTTGAGGGGGGGTTTTTACTACAATGAGCAGTTCTTC
- TRBJ2-4 - TRBV7-2 CASSQDPGRGNIQYF TGTGCCAGCAGCCAAGATCCGGGGCGCGGAAACATTCAGTACTTC
- TRBJ2-2 many TRBV11-2 CASSMTRNTGELFF TGTGCCAGCAGCATGACTAGGAACACCGGGGAGCTGTTTTTT
TRBD1 TRBJ2-7 few TRBV7-9 CASSLRGVGTDDEQYF TGTGCCAGCAGCTTAAGGGGCGTGGGGACAGACGACGAGCAGTACTTC
- TRBJ2-3 many TRBV7-3 CASSRNSGDTQYF TGTGCCAGCAGCCGTAACAGCGGGGATACGCAGTATTTT
- TRBJ2-4 few TRBV5-1 CASSFWGGEKNIQYF TGCGCCAGCAGCTTCTGGGGCGGGGAGAAAAACATTCAGTACTTC
- TRBJ1-3 many TRBV12-3/TRBV12-4 CASSPGKGTRGNTIYF TGTGCCAGCAGTCCTGGGAAGGGTACTAGAGGAAACACCATATATTTT
- TRBJ2-7 many TRBV6-1 CASSKGGYEQYF TGTGCCAGCAGTAAGGGGGGCTACGAGCAGTACTTC
- TRBJ1-1 many TRBV29-1 CSAPGTLNTEAFF TGCAGCGCCCCAGGGACTCTGAACACTGAAGCTTTCTTT
- TRBJ1-1 many TRBV27 CASSSLGEGDTEAFF TGTGCCAGCAGTTCCCTAGGGGAGGGGGACACTGAAGCTTTCTTT